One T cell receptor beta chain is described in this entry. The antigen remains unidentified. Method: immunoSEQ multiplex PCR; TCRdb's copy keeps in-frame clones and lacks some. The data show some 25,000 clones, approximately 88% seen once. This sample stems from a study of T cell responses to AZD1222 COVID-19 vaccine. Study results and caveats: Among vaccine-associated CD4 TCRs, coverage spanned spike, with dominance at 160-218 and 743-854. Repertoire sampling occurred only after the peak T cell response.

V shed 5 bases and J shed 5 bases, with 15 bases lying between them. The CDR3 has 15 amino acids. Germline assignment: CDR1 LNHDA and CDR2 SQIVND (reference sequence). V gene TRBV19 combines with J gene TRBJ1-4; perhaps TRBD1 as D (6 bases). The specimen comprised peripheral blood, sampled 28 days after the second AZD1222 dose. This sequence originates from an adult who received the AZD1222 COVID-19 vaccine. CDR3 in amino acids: CASSPQTGWNEKLFF. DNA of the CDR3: TGTGCCAGTAGTCCCCAGACAGGTTGGAATGAAAAACTGTTTTTT.